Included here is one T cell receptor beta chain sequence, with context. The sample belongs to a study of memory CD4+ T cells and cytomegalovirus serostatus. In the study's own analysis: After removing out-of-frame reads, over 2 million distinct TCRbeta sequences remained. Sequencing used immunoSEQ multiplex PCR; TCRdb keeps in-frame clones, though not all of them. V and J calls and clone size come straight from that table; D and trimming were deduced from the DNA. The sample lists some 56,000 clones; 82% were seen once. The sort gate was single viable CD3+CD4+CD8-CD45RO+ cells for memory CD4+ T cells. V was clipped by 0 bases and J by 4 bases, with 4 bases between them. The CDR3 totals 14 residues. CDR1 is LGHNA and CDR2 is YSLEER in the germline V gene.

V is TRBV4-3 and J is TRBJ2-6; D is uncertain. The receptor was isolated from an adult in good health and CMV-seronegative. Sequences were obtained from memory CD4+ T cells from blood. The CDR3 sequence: CASSQESGANVLTF. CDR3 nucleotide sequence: TGCGCCAGCAGCCAAGAATCCGGGGCCAACGTCCTGACTTTC.